This T cell receptor (beta chain) is drawn from a study of T cells after yellow fever vaccination. The study, taken as a whole, reports: Weaker, the secondary response had a peak occurring faster, on day 5 versus 15. Clonotypes appearing in both CD4 and CD8 compartments existed, and their share was small. Post-booster samples contained most primary-vaccination clones (around 95% CD4, almost 90% CD8). From the bulk population, abundant clonotypes could contaminate and appear within FACS-sorted repertoires.

CDR1 and CDR2 (germline): SGHNT, YYREEE (reference sequence). The CDR3 contains 13 residues. This clonotype was counted only a few times. Its matching antigen is unknown. Its ends do not fully match the called genes, so a read error is possible. TCRdb fed the 5' RACE reads into MiXCR, producing one record per CDR3 protein. The sample holds over 150,000 distinct CDR3 sequences; 6.2% are singletons and the top ten take roughly 3%. This clonotype originated in a man aged 18 to 29 who received the YFV17D yellow fever vaccine. The V gene is TRBV5-4, the J gene TRBJ2-1; unclear D gene. Sequenced material: CD4+ T cells sorted from PBMCs, taken on the day of the first yellow fever vaccination. The DNA for the CDR3 is TGTGCCATCAGCTTGGCCCTCCTCAATGAGCAGTTCTTC. Amino acids: CAISLALLNEQFF.